Listed below are T cell receptor beta chains from one sample, sequenced in a study of T cell repertoires in cytomegalovirus infection. No antigen is known for these receptors. TCRdb processed the reads anew with MiXCR; each CDR3 protein has one entry. The sample holds some 310,000 distinct CDR3 sequences; roughly 25% are singletons and the top ten take about an eighth. Material: cultured PBMCs, obtained from culture after CMV antigen stimulation. The receptors derive from a human donor in good health (CMV status not recorded). Some clones in this sample may be carry-over from other donors' samples. The CDR3 runs from the conserved cysteine through the conserved F or W. D genes are given only for firm matches. A clone size is listed for some rows: how often the clone was seen (once, few, many), or a class if it is expanded.

j_call: TRBJ2-1
v_call: TRBV7-6
d_call: TRBD2
clone_size: few
cdr3_aa: CASRGTSGNEQFF
cdr3_nt: TGTGCCAGCCGTGGGACTAGCGGAAATGAGCAGTTCTTC

j_call: TRBJ1-5
v_call: TRBV7-2
d_call: NA
clone_size: many
cdr3_aa: CASSQRGGAWSPQHF
cdr3_nt: TGTGCCAGCAGCCAAAGGGGGGGGGCTTGGTCGCCCCAGCATTTT

j_call: TRBJ2-5
v_call: TRBV25-1
d_call: NA
clone_size: many
cdr3_aa: CASSDRGGGKQETQYF
cdr3_nt: TGTGCCAGCTCCGACCGTGGGGGCGGAAAGCAAGAGACCCAGTACTTC

j_call: TRBJ1-5
v_call: TRBV6-6
d_call: NA
clone_size: NA
cdr3_aa: CASNHDPPVREHF
cdr3_nt: TGTGCCAGCAACCACGACCCTCCGGTACGGGAGCATTTT

j_call: TRBJ2-1
v_call: TRBV11-1
d_call: TRBD2
clone_size: NA
cdr3_aa: CASSLTGLAGEAGEQFF
cdr3_nt: TGTGCCAGCAGCTTAACCGGACTAGCGGGAGAAGCTGGTGAGCAGTTCTTC

j_call: TRBJ2-1
v_call: TRBV4-1
d_call: NA
clone_size: NA
cdr3_aa: CASSQDHQGYSYNEQFF
cdr3_nt: TGCGCCAGCAGCCAAGATCATCAGGGCTACTCCTACAATGAGCAGTTCTTC

j_call: TRBJ2-1
v_call: TRBV18
d_call: TRBD2
clone_size: NA
cdr3_aa: CASSSRLADNEQFF
cdr3_nt: TGTGCCAGCTCCTCTCGACTAGCGGACAATGAGCAGTTCTTC

j_call: TRBJ2-2
v_call: TRBV7-7
d_call: NA
clone_size: many
cdr3_aa: CASSPSGANTGELFF
cdr3_nt: TGTGCCAGCAGTCCCAGCGGAGCGAACACCGGGGAGCTGTTTTTT

j_call: TRBJ2-7
v_call: TRBV6-6
d_call: NA
clone_size: many
cdr3_aa: CATRRRGIDEQYF
cdr3_nt: TGTGCCACCCGCCGAAGGGGTATCGACGAGCAGTACTTC

j_call: TRBJ2-5
v_call: TRBV7-6
d_call: NA
clone_size: few
cdr3_aa: CASSLGTPAETQYF
cdr3_nt: TGTGCCAGCAGCTTAGGGACTCCGGCGGAGACCCAGTACTTC

j_call: TRBJ2-5
v_call: TRBV7-2
d_call: NA
clone_size: many
cdr3_aa: CASSLVLSLLQETQYF
cdr3_nt: TGTGCCAGCAGCTTAGTACTAAGCCTACTCCAAGAGACCCAGTACTTC

j_call: TRBJ2-1
v_call: TRBV4-3
d_call: NA
clone_size: NA
cdr3_aa: CASSQAPSPSYNEQFF
cdr3_nt: TGCGCCAGCAGCCAAGCCCCTTCACCCTCCTACAATGAGCAGTTCTTC

j_call: TRBJ1-1
v_call: TRBV6-2/TRBV6-3
d_call: NA
clone_size: NA
cdr3_aa: CASAQGSANTEAFF
cdr3_nt: TGTGCCAGCGCCCAGGGGTCGGCAAACACTGAAGCTTTCTTT

j_call: TRBJ1-1
v_call: TRBV12-3/TRBV12-4
d_call: NA
clone_size: few
cdr3_aa: CASSLIQGNTEAFF
cdr3_nt: TGTGCCAGCAGTTTAATCCAGGGGAACACTGAAGCTTTCTTT

j_call: TRBJ1-2
v_call: TRBV5-6
d_call: NA
clone_size: NA
cdr3_aa: CASSLGTAYYGYTF
cdr3_nt: TGTGCCAGCAGCTTGGGGACAGCATACTATGGCTACACCTTC

j_call: TRBJ2-5
v_call: TRBV12-3/TRBV12-4
d_call: NA
clone_size: few
cdr3_aa: CASSFLTRETQYF
cdr3_nt: TGTGCCAGCAGCTTCCTAACACGAGAGACCCAGTACTTC

j_call: TRBJ2-2
v_call: TRBV29-1
d_call: TRBD1
clone_size: NA
cdr3_aa: CSVRTGDTGELFF
cdr3_nt: TGCAGCGTCCGGACAGGAGACACCGGGGAGCTGTTTTTT

j_call: TRBJ2-1
v_call: TRBV19
d_call: NA
clone_size: NA
cdr3_aa: CASSFGRGSDEQFF
cdr3_nt: TGTGCCAGTAGTTTCGGACGGGGTAGCGATGAGCAGTTCTTC

j_call: TRBJ1-5
v_call: TRBV12-5
d_call: NA
clone_size: NA
cdr3_aa: CASGLPTEGSGQHF
cdr3_nt: TGTGCTAGTGGTTTGCCAACGGAGGGTTCTGGCCAGCATTTT

j_call: TRBJ2-5
v_call: TRBV7-2
d_call: NA
clone_size: medium-sized
cdr3_aa: CASSLGPEGRETQYF
cdr3_nt: TGTGCCAGCAGCTTAGGACCAGAGGGACGAGAGACCCAGTACTTC

j_call: TRBJ2-1
v_call: TRBV12-3/TRBV12-4
d_call: NA
clone_size: few
cdr3_aa: CASTGRGSQFF
cdr3_nt: TGTGCCAGCACCGGGCGGGGTAGTCAGTTCTTC

j_call: TRBJ2-7
v_call: TRBV5-6
d_call: NA
clone_size: few
cdr3_aa: CASSHSRTEFYEQYF
cdr3_nt: TGTGCCAGCAGCCACTCGAGGACAGAATTCTACGAGCAGTACTTC

j_call: TRBJ1-2
v_call: TRBV20-1
d_call: NA
clone_size: NA
cdr3_aa: CSATGTNAGGGYTF
cdr3_nt: TGCAGTGCAACCGGGACAAACGCGGGAGGTGGCTACACCTTC

j_call: TRBJ2-3
v_call: TRBV4-2
d_call: TRBD2
clone_size: NA
cdr3_aa: CASSPRTSGNTDTQYF
cdr3_nt: TGTGCCAGCAGCCCTCGGACTAGCGGTAACACAGATACGCAGTATTTT

j_call: TRBJ1-2
v_call: TRBV19
d_call: NA
clone_size: few
cdr3_aa: CASRDRGRNGYTF
cdr3_nt: TGTGCCAGTAGGGACCGGGGTAGGAATGGCTACACCTTC

j_call: TRBJ2-5
v_call: TRBV4-2
d_call: TRBD1
clone_size: NA
cdr3_aa: CASSRRDRDQETQYF
cdr3_nt: TGTGCCAGCAGCCGCCGGGACAGAGATCAAGAGACCCAGTACTTC

j_call: TRBJ1-2
v_call: TRBV6-1
d_call: TRBD1
clone_size: NA
cdr3_aa: CASSPGQALGPYGYTF
cdr3_nt: TGTGCCAGCTCTCCGGGACAGGCATTGGGTCCCTATGGCTACACCTTC

j_call: TRBJ2-5
v_call: TRBV29-1
d_call: NA
clone_size: once
cdr3_aa: CSVGQTQYF
cdr3_nt: TGCAGCGTTGGGCAGACCCAGTACTTC

j_call: TRBJ2-5
v_call: TRBV7-2
d_call: TRBD2
clone_size: few
cdr3_aa: CASGSVAGAGETQYF
cdr3_nt: TGTGCCAGCGGCTCAGTAGCGGGAGCAGGAGAGACCCAGTACTTC

j_call: TRBJ2-7
v_call: TRBV6-2/TRBV6-3
d_call: TRBD2
clone_size: few
cdr3_aa: CAMSGRVYEQYF
cdr3_nt: TGTGCCATGAGCGGGAGGGTCTACGAGCAGTACTTC

j_call: TRBJ2-7
v_call: TRBV5-4
d_call: TRBD2
clone_size: NA
cdr3_aa: CASSLDLAGVYEQYF
cdr3_nt: TGTGCCAGCAGCTTGGACCTAGCGGGGGTCTACGAGCAGTACTTC

j_call: TRBJ1-3
v_call: TRBV7-2
d_call: TRBD1
clone_size: medium-sized
cdr3_aa: CASSLRTGGFSGNTIYF
cdr3_nt: TGTGCCAGCAGCTTGAGGACAGGGGGATTCTCTGGAAACACCATATATTTT

j_call: TRBJ2-2
v_call: TRBV11-2
d_call: TRBD2
clone_size: many
cdr3_aa: CASSFIAGNTGELFF
cdr3_nt: TGTGCCAGCAGCTTCATAGCGGGTAACACCGGGGAGCTGTTTTTT

j_call: TRBJ2-1
v_call: TRBV4-3
d_call: TRBD2
clone_size: few
cdr3_aa: CASSQILAGQYSYNEQFF
cdr3_nt: TGCGCCAGCAGCCAAATACTAGCGGGACAATACTCCTACAATGAGCAGTTCTTC

j_call: TRBJ2-5
v_call: TRBV7-3
d_call: NA
clone_size: many
cdr3_aa: CASSPYGGLQETQYF
cdr3_nt: TGTGCCAGCAGCCCCTACGGCGGTTTGCAAGAGACCCAGTACTTC

j_call: TRBJ1-2
v_call: TRBV7-3
d_call: TRBD1
clone_size: few
cdr3_aa: CASSQTGESGYTF
cdr3_nt: TGTGCCAGCAGCCAGACAGGGGAATCTGGCTACACCTTC

j_call: TRBJ1-2
v_call: TRBV12-3/TRBV12-4
d_call: NA
clone_size: many
cdr3_aa: CASSPGSGYGYTF
cdr3_nt: TGTGCCAGCAGTCCCGGATCCGGCTATGGCTACACCTTC

j_call: TRBJ1-4
v_call: TRBV5-4
d_call: NA
clone_size: few
cdr3_aa: CASTLGRGHNEKLFF
cdr3_nt: TGTGCCAGCACCCTCGGACGAGGGCATAATGAAAAACTGTTTTTT

j_call: TRBJ2-3
v_call: TRBV5-1
d_call: NA
clone_size: few
cdr3_aa: CASSWTETSITDTQYF
cdr3_nt: TGCGCCAGCAGCTGGACCGAGACTAGTATCACAGATACGCAGTATTTT

j_call: TRBJ2-3
v_call: TRBV7-2
d_call: TRBD2
clone_size: NA
cdr3_aa: CASSSRLAGGPSTDTQYF
cdr3_nt: TGTGCCAGCAGCTCGAGACTAGCGGGAGGCCCAAGCACAGATACGCAGTATTTT

j_call: TRBJ2-2
v_call: TRBV9
d_call: NA
clone_size: few
cdr3_aa: CASSGSGPKDTGELFF
cdr3_nt: TGTGCCAGCAGCGGCAGCGGTCCCAAGGACACCGGGGAGCTGTTTTTT

j_call: TRBJ2-1
v_call: TRBV11-2
d_call: NA
clone_size: few
cdr3_aa: CASSLEETLTEQFF
cdr3_nt: TGTGCCAGCAGCTTAGAGGAGACACTTACGGAGCAGTTCTTC

j_call: TRBJ2-1
v_call: TRBV7-2
d_call: TRBD2
clone_size: few
cdr3_aa: CASSSWGGTSSYNEQFF
cdr3_nt: TGTGCCAGCAGCTCCTGGGGGGGGACTAGCTCCTACAATGAGCAGTTCTTC

j_call: TRBJ1-3
v_call: TRBV19
d_call: TRBD1
clone_size: few
cdr3_aa: CASSTGTASGNTIYF
cdr3_nt: TGTGCCAGTAGTACGGGGACAGCTTCTGGAAACACCATATATTTT

j_call: TRBJ1-1
v_call: TRBV3-1
d_call: NA
clone_size: NA
cdr3_aa: CASSPRPGAYTEAFF
cdr3_nt: TGTGCCAGCAGCCCCCGGCCTGGGGCGTACACTGAAGCTTTCTTT

j_call: TRBJ2-6
v_call: TRBV7-9
d_call: NA
clone_size: NA
cdr3_aa: CATFGPGANVLTF
cdr3_nt: TGTGCCACCTTCGGCCCTGGGGCCAACGTCCTGACTTTC

j_call: TRBJ1-2
v_call: TRBV6-2/TRBV6-3
d_call: NA
clone_size: NA
cdr3_aa: CASSATLPEVYGYTF
cdr3_nt: TGTGCCAGCAGCGCGACACTTCCCGAGGTCTATGGCTACACCTTC

j_call: TRBJ2-1
v_call: TRBV20-1
d_call: NA
clone_size: NA
cdr3_aa: CSAREMRKPSEQFF
cdr3_nt: TGCAGTGCTAGAGAAATGAGGAAGCCCTCTGAGCAGTTCTTC

j_call: TRBJ2-7
v_call: TRBV7-9
d_call: NA
clone_size: few
cdr3_aa: CASSLKFEEQYF
cdr3_nt: TGTGCCAGCAGCTTAAAGTTCGAAGAGCAGTACTTC

j_call: TRBJ1-5
v_call: TRBV20-1
d_call: NA
clone_size: few
cdr3_aa: CSAGRGLVGNQPQHF
cdr3_nt: TGCAGTGCTGGCCGAGGTTTGGTGGGCAATCAGCCCCAGCATTTT

j_call: TRBJ2-3
v_call: TRBV7-2
d_call: NA
clone_size: many
cdr3_aa: CASSLRAATDTQYF
cdr3_nt: TGTGCCAGCAGCTTACGAGCGGCCACAGATACGCAGTATTTT

j_call: TRBJ1-2
v_call: TRBV6-1
d_call: NA
clone_size: NA
cdr3_aa: CASILTGNYGYTF
cdr3_nt: TGTGCCAGCATCTTGACAGGCAACTATGGCTACACCTTC

j_call: TRBJ2-5
v_call: TRBV7-9
d_call: NA
clone_size: NA
cdr3_aa: CASSLDWGETQYF
cdr3_nt: TGTGCCAGCAGCTTAGATTGGGGTGAGACCCAGTACTTC

j_call: TRBJ1-2
v_call: TRBV4-3
d_call: NA
clone_size: once
cdr3_aa: CASSQDGRGMRGYTF
cdr3_nt: TGCGCCAGCAGCCAAGACGGCAGGGGAATGCGGGGCTACACCTTC

j_call: TRBJ2-7
v_call: TRBV28
d_call: TRBD1
clone_size: NA
cdr3_aa: CASSPSDRVVLYF
cdr3_nt: TGTGCCAGCAGTCCGTCGGACAGGGTAGTTTTGTACTTC

j_call: TRBJ2-1
v_call: TRBV6-2/TRBV6-3
d_call: NA
clone_size: few
cdr3_aa: CASTGRGAGYNEQFF
cdr3_nt: TGTGCCAGCACAGGTCGGGGAGCGGGTTACAATGAGCAGTTCTTC

j_call: TRBJ2-2
v_call: TRBV7-8
d_call: NA
clone_size: few
cdr3_aa: CASSSFGNTGELFF
cdr3_nt: TGTGCCAGCAGCTCCTTTGGGAACACCGGGGAGCTGTTTTTT

j_call: TRBJ2-3
v_call: TRBV19
d_call: TRBD2
clone_size: NA
cdr3_aa: CASSIPSGSTDTQYF
cdr3_nt: TGTGCCAGTAGCATCCCTAGCGGGAGCACAGATACGCAGTATTTT